These 3 T cell receptor beta chains were sequenced from one sample in a study of beta chain features in type 1 diabetes (dated by TCRdb to 2017 to 2018). Library generation was performed with the immunoSEQ multiplex PCR assay. All of the isolated RNA was reverse transcribed with the High Capacity cDNA Reverse Transcription Kit, so expressed TCRB transcripts were sequenced. TCRdb stores this immuneACCESS table with in-frame sequences only. Part of the clones is absent; in the studies checked, under half of the shortfall reflects unresolved V genes, and no reason is known for the rest. This sample lists about 15,000 clones; roughly 70% were detected once. The ten largest make up roughly 0.84% of the sample. Their specific antigens are unknown. What the research found in general, with its limitations: Type 1 diabetes patients showed a moderate but significant shortening of TCRB CDR3 length in all four CD4+ subsets.

Sequencing was carried out using stem cell memory CD4+ T cells from blood. The sample's cell subset or site label, decoded: stem cell-like memory CD4+ T cells. The receptors here all came from a man aged 30-40 years with type 1 diabetes.

The chain joins TRBV29-1 to TRBJ2-2; possibly TRBD1 for D (6 bases). Germline V gene sequence: CDR1 SQVTM, CDR2 ANQGSEA. The V end lost 5 bases, the J end lost 5 bases, and 15 bases lay between the germline ends. This CDR3 contains 14 residues. CDR3 DNA: TGCAGCGTTCAGGACAGAGCAGAAACCGGGGAGCTGTTTTTT. Its protein is CSVQDRAETGELFF.

V is TRBV7-6 and J is TRBJ2-1; 8 bases are a match to TRBD2. In germline, CDR1 is SGHVS, CDR2 FNYEAQ. V lost 2 bases to trimming and J lost 0 bases; unmatched junction nucleotides: 3. The CDR3 runs to 16 residues. The DNA of the CDR3 is TGTGCCAGCAGCTTACGGGGGGGGAGCTCCTACAATGAGCAGTTCTTC. This translates into CASSLRGGSSYNEQFF.

This clone has only a few counts. The rearrangement links TRBV11-2 to TRBJ1-6; D remains unclear. The germline V and J ends were trimmed by 2 bases and 0 bases, with 11 bases remaining between them. CDR1 and CDR2 (germline): SGHAT, FQNNGV. The CDR3 is made up of 17 amino acids. CDR3 sequence reads: CASSLRGGSSYNSPLHF. The CDR3 coding sequence is TGTGCCAGCAGCTTAAGAGGAGGAAGCTCCTATAATTCACCCCTCCACTTT.